Below, 8 T cell receptor beta chains from the same sample are listed, as sequenced in a study of blood T cell repertoires in COVID-19. TCRdb's copy holds only in-frame clones and misses some; the assay was immunoSEQ multiplex PCR. The repertoire has fewer than 95,000 clones, 72% of them found once; the top ten carry around an eighth. The specimen sequenced was peripheral blood. The receptor source for this set is a woman of 80 years or more with acute or convalescent COVID-19.

This clone showed up just a few times. The CDR3 loop is CASSYDRSYEQYF. Written as DNA, the CDR3 is TGTGCCAGCAGTTACGACAGGAGCTACGAGCAGTACTTC. The V and J genes are TRBV6-2 or TRBV6-3 and TRBJ2-7, with a tentative D call TRBD1 (6 bases). The CDR3 has 13 amino acids. CDR1 is MNHEY and CDR2 is SVGEGT in the germline V gene. The V and J ends lost 2 bases and 3 bases respectively, with 8 bases between them.

This chain links TRBV28 with TRBJ1-5; D gene ambiguous. This CDR3 is built from 17 residues. Germline V gene sequence: CDR1 MDHEN, CDR2 SYDVKM. V was cut by 3 bases and J by 0 bases, with 15 bases left in between. The CDR3 loop is CASSLLLRKDSNQPQHF. CDR3 nucleotide sequence: TGTGCCAGCAGTTTGCTATTGAGAAAAGATAGCAATCAGCCCCAGCATTTT.

The chain recombines TRBV6-1 with TRBJ2-7; D might be TRBD1 (6 bases). The CDR3 is 14 residues long. Trimming left V 5 bases short and J 0 bases short, with 11 bases between. Germline lookup yields CDR1 MNHNS and CDR2 SASEGT. Here the CDR3 DNA reads TGTGCCAGCAGTTCCTGGGACAACTCCTACGAGCAGTACTTC. Translated: CASSSWDNSYEQYF.

This clone was seen once. The chain recombines TRBV12-3 or TRBV12-4 with TRBJ2-5; D possibly corresponds to TRBD1 (6 bases). The CDR3 has 13 amino acids. Trimming took off 5 bases at V and 0 bases at J, with 7 bases between the two ends. The CDR3 spells CASSTGYQETQYF. As DNA, the CDR3 is TGTGCCAGCAGTACAGGGTACCAAGAGACCCAGTACTTC.

J is TRBJ2-7 and V is TRBV7-2; 11 nucleotides align to TRBD2. The CDR3 has 16 amino acids. The V gene end was trimmed by 5 bases and the J gene end by 7 bases; junction bases not matched to a gene: 13. Germline assignment: CDR1 SGHTA and CDR2 FQGNSA. CDR3 sequence reads: CASSAGLAVPGREQYF. Written as DNA, the CDR3 is TGTGCCAGCAGCGCGGGACTAGCGGTCCCTGGACGAGAGCAGTACTTC.

This clone has only a few counts. The V gene is TRBV11-1, the J gene TRBJ2-5; TRBD1 matches at 8 bases. J lost 6 bases, V lost 4 bases, and 4 bases had no gene match. CDR3 length: 13 residues. Germline lookup yields CDR1 SGHAT and CDR2 FQDESV (reference sequence). CDR3 nucleotides: TGTGCCAGCAGCTGGACAGGGTGGAAGACCCAGTACTTC. Translation gives CASSWTGWKTQYF.

This chain joins TRBV7-2 and TRBJ1-1; D possibly corresponds to TRBD1 (5 bases). From germline, CDR1 is SGHTA and CDR2 FQGNSA. The V end was cut by 7 bases, the J end by 6 bases, with 15 bases between. The CDR3 has 13 amino acids. DNA of the CDR3: TGTGCCAGCACCCAGACCCGGGGGGCTGAAGCTTTCTTT. It is translated as CASTQTRGAEAFF.

This chain connects TRBV9 to TRBJ2-5, with a possible D match to TRBD2 (6 bases). This CDR3 spans 15 amino acids. Germline lookup yields CDR1 SGDLS and CDR2 YYNGEE. V dropped 0 bases and J dropped 5 bases, with 14 bases sitting between them. In nucleotides, the CDR3 is TGTGCCAGCAGCGTAGGACTAGACCTTGCTGAGACCCAGTACTTC. It yields the protein CASSVGLDLAETQYF.